The T cell receptor beta chain described here comes from a study of blood T cells in healthy people across ages (dated by TCRdb to about 2015). Looking at the study overall: In model experiments, template switching captured about one uniquely barcoded TCR beta cDNA molecule for every two T cells. Donors were grouped into four age groups: young (average approximately 15 years), middle-aged (39), aged (around 56) and long-lived (roughly 80). The study analyzed two additional independent replicas of 1 million unique cDNA reads from the same blood draw for two donors, one aged 18 to 30 and one aged 80 or older. To track age-related changes in TCR beta repertoire diversity, the study relied on deep sequencing normalized with unique cDNA molecular identifiers. To avoid experimental bias, donors of different ages were spread randomly across the sequencing lanes.

On the study overall, not on this receptor specifically: Since profiling was done on bulk unsorted PBMCs, naive and antigen-experienced compartments could not be conclusively compared. Total diversity estimates from one million sequenced T cells were considered lower bounds and underestimates. Compared with the aged group, the long-lived group had more naive CD4+ T cells, fewer expanded clones and increased TCR diversity, a pattern suggesting age selection. The percentage of naive T cells measured by flow cytometry correlated strongly with observed TCR beta diversity. Observed TCR beta diversity per million T cells fell roughly linearly with age, and a significant reduction was already apparent by age around 36. Because the CMV infection status of the donors was unknown, age-related changes in expanded clonotypes may potentially have been confounded.

The library was produced with 5' RACE. Reads for this sample came from an Illumina HiSeq 2500. The second PCR ran for about 6 to 12 cycles and used a J-beta primer mix along with a sample-barcoded 5' primer. Each TCR beta cDNA molecule received a unique molecular identifier from a template-switch 5' adaptor carrying 12 random nucleotides. Each sample yielded at least 2.5 million CDR3-containing paired-end reads. First-strand cDNA synthesis was performed from all RNA using the Mint cDNA synthesis kit, with priming by a TRBC-specific oligonucleotide. Following uracil-DNA glycosylase treatment, a first 18-cycle PCR with universal primers M1SS and BC2_uni_R was performed on all cDNA. The study's own analysis went as follows. For normalization, 1 million high-quality reads, each with a distinct molecular identifier, were randomly selected from each sample. Reads with shared molecular identifiers were discarded instead of being binned into consensus sequences. MiTCR, set to a Q25 quality threshold and the strictest error-elimination algorithm, was used for CDR3 identification, clonotype clustering and error correction. A nonparametric unseen species model with Euler transformation was used to estimate a lower bound on total TCR beta diversity. TCRdb's own reprocessing of the public reads used fastp at Q25 and MiXCR and kept productive beta chains. Each CDR3 protein appears once, grouped with its most common genes and DNA. These V and J calls derive from TCRdb rather than the authors' analysis. The table for this sample lists 650,000 to 700,000 distinct CDR3 sequences; over 40% of them were counted only once. The ten largest clones add up to 13% of the sample.

Donors were under 40 systemically healthy Caucasian individuals from Russia aged roughly 6 to 95 years. About 9.8 milliliters of peripheral blood were drawn from each donor into EDTA-treated Vacutainer tubes. Ficoll-Paque density-gradient centrifugation was used to isolate PBMCs, with at least 6.5 million per sample. Trizol reagent was used to extract total RNA from the PBMCs, yielding at least 6 micrograms per sample. Naive CD45RAhigh/CD27high T cell percentages were measured by flow cytometry on a PBMC aliquot from every donor. This clonotype has ten or more counts. It has no known antigen specificity. Per-nucleotide qualities are absent, and no much larger clonotype sits a single base away. CDR1 and CDR2, per the germline V gene (reference sequence), are SEHNR and FQNEAQ. Including the terminal cysteine and phenylalanine, the CDR3 comprises 14 residues. Solely the CDR3 DNA is kept, with 42 bases framed from the first base. Between the V and J ends, shortened by 3 bases and 5 bases respectively, the junction contains 11 bases.

This clonotype originated in a woman at least 80 years old in good health. The chain employs TRBV7-9 and TRBJ2-1, with no D gene named confidently. Sequenced material: blood. The CDR3: CASSFSAIDNEQFF. The DNA sequence follows: TGTGCCAGCAGCTTCTCAGCGATCGACAATGAGCAGTTCTTC.